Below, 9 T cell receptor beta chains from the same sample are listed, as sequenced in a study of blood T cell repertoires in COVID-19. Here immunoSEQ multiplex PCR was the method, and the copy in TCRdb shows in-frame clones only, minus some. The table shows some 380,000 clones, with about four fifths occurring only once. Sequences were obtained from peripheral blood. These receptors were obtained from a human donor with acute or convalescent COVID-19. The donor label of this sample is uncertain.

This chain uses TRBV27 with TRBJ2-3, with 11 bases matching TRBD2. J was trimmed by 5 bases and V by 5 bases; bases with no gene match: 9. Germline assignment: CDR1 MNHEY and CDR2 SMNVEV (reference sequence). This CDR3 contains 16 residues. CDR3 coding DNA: TGTGCCAGCAGTCCCCGACTAGCGGGATTTAGAGATACGCAGTATTTT. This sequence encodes CASSPRLAGFRDTQYF.

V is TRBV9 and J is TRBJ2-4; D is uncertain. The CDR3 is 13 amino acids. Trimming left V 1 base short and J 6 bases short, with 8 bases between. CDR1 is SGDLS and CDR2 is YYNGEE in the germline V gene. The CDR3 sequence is CASSVYPGNIQYF. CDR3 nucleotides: TGTGCCAGCAGCGTATATCCGGGAAACATTCAGTACTTC.

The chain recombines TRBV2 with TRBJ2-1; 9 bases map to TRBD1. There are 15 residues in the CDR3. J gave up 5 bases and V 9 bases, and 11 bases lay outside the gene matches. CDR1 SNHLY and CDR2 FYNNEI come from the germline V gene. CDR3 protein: CASGQGRRGHNEQFF. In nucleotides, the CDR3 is TGTGCCAGTGGACAGGGGAGACGGGGGCACAATGAGCAGTTCTTC.

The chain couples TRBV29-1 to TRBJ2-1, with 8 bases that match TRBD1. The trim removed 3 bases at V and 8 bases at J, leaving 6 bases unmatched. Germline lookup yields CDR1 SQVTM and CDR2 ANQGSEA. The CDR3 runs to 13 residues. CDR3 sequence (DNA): TGCAGCGTTGAGGGTCAGGGGGCGCATGAGCAGTTCTTC. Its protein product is CSVEGQGAHEQFF.

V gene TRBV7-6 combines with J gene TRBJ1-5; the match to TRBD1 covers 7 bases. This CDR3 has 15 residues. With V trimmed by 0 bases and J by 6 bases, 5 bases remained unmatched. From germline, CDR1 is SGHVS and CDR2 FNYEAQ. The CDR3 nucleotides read TGTGCCAGCAGCTTAGCGTCCAGGGGGAGTCAGCCCCAGCATTTT. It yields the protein CASSLASRGSQPQHF.

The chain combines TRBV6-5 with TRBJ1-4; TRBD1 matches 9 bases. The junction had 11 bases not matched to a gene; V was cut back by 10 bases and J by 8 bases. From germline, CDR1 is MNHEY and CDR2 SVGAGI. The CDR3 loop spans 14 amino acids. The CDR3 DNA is TGTGCCACCTTGTCGGGGACAGGGAGCGAAAAACTGTTTTTT. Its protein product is CATLSGTGSEKLFF.

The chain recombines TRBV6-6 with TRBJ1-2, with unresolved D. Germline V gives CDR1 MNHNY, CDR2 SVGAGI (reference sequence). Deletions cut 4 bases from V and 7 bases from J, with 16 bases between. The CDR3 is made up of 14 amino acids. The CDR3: CASSSPDKVVGYTF. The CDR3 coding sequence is TGTGCCAGCAGTTCACCTGACAAAGTCGTTGGCTACACCTTC.

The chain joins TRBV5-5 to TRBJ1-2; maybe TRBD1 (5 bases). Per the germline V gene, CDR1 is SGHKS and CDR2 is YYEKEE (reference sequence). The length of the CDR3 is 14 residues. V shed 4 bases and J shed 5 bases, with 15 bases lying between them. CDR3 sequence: CASSEQERGYGYTF. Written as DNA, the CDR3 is TGTGCCAGCAGCGAACAGGAGAGAGGATATGGCTACACCTTC.

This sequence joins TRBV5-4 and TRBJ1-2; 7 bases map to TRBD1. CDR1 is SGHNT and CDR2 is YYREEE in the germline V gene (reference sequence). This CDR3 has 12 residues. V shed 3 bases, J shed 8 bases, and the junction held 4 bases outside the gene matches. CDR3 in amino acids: CASSWTGSGYTF. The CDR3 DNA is TGTGCCAGCAGCTGGACAGGTTCCGGCTACACCTTC. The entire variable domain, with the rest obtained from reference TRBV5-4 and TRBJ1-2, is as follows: ETGVTQSPTHLIKTRGQQVTLRCSSQSGHNTVSWYQQALGQGPQFIFQYYREEENGRGNFPPRFSGLQFPNYSSELNVNALELDDSALYLCASSWTGSGYTFGSGTRLTVV.